The entry below gives a single TCR beta chain sequence along with its context. The target antigen is unknown. This record belongs to a study of graft-versus-host responses after intestinal transplantation. Trimming stripped 4 bases from V and 5 bases from J, with 8 bases between. CDR3 size: 12 residues. Germline CDR1 and CDR2: MDHEN and SYDVKM. Data came from immunoSEQ multiplex PCR; TCRdb stores just in-frame clones and leaves some out. The profile shows tens of thousands of clones, about 89% of them singletons. The genes are TRBV28 and TRBJ1-2; D ambiguous. The origin of this receptor is a human donor who received an intestinal transplant. Sequenced here: unstimulated CD8+ T cells sorted from spleen or lymph node cells, sampled before intestinal transplant. The CDR3 here is CASSSTRYGYTF. The CDR3 DNA sequence: TGTGCCAGCAGTTCCACGCGGTATGGCTACACCTTC.